The clone carrying this T cell receptor (beta chain) showed up just once. This entry belongs to a study of shared clonotypes between healthy human individuals. The CDR3 contains 13 residues. Germline V gene data show CDR1 as PRHDT and CDR2 as FYEKMQ (reference sequence). V dropped 4 bases and J dropped 3 bases, with 10 bases sitting between them. Clones were read by immunoSEQ multiplex PCR, and TCRdb kept only the in-frame ones, dropping some. Of about 2.1 million clones in the sample, 93% were seen once. In the naive CD8 group, cells lacked CD45RO and were positively selected for CCR7, so terminally differentiated effector memory CD45RA+ cells were left out.

Sequenced input: naive CD8+ T cells from PBMCs. The chain has TRBV13 and TRBJ2-7, with D possibly TRBD1 on 5 matching bases. The TCR sequence derives from a man between 18 and 35 years old in good health. Some clones in this sample may be carry-over from other donors' samples. CDR3 sequence reads: CASSSDRNYEQYF. The CDR3 DNA reads as TGTGCCAGCAGCTCCGACAGAAACTACGAGCAGTACTTC.